The 5 T cell receptor beta chains given below trace back to one sample, sequenced in a study of identical twins. Using its own MiXCR run on the 5' RACE reads, TCRdb lists one record per CDR3 protein. The table records around 340,000 distinct CDR3 sequences, 9% to 15% of them present only once. This sample was shared with a second study, whose subject was yellow fever vaccine responses in identical twins.

Sample: CD8+ T cells sorted from blood. The receptors here all came from a young woman in good health.

The chain couples TRBV15 to TRBJ1-2, with D maybe TRBD1 (5 bases). The CDR3 consists of 13 residues. V shed 7 bases and J shed 7 bases, with 16 bases lying between them. Germline V gene lookup returns CDR1 LNHNV and CDR2 YYDKDF (reference sequence). The CDR3 DNA is TGTGCCACCACCAAGGGGTCTCGGCTTGGCTACACCTTC. Amino acids: CATTKGSRLGYTF.

This clonotype came up a few times. The V call is TRBV9, the J call TRBJ1-1; TRBD1 matches at 8 bases. This CDR3 comprises 14 residues. Trimming cost V 4 bases and J 5 bases; bases outside gene matches: 7. Germline V lookup: CDR1 SGDLS, CDR2 YYNGEE. The CDR3 protein is CASSFRTGRTEAFF. Here the CDR3 DNA reads TGTGCCAGCAGCTTCAGGACAGGGAGGACTGAAGCTTTCTTT.

This sequence joins TRBV7-6 and TRBJ2-1, with 7 bases that match TRBD2. V shed 5 bases and J 5 bases; nucleotides not matched to a gene: 9. CDR3 length: 15 residues. CDR1 SGHVS and CDR2 FNYEAQ come from the germline V gene. Written as DNA, the CDR3 is TGTGCCAGCAGCACCAAGCGGGGTCGGGACAATGAGCAGTTCTTC. Protein: CASSTKRGRDNEQFF. The whole variable domain, remainder taken from reference TRBV7-6 and TRBJ2-1, is GAGVSQSPRYKVTKRGQDVALRCDPISGHVSLYWYRQALGQGPEFLTYFNYEAQQDKSGLPNDRFSAERPEGSISTLTIQRTEQRDSAMYRCASSTKRGRDNEQFFGPGTRLTVL.

The rearrangement joins TRBV6-5 to TRBJ1-2; no clear D. The CDR3 consists of 13 residues. V dropped 2 bases and J dropped 3 bases, with 7 bases sitting between them. CDR1 MNHEY and CDR2 SVGAGI come from the germline V gene. The CDR3 loop is CASSYRRDYGYTF. The CDR3 DNA reads as TGTGCCAGCAGTTACCGGAGGGACTATGGCTACACCTTC.

This clonotype was seen a few times. The V and J genes are TRBV2 and TRBJ2-3, with 7 bases matching TRBD1. Germline V gene lookup returns CDR1 SNHLY and CDR2 FYNNEI. The CDR3 consists of 14 residues. Trimming cost V 8 bases and J 5 bases; bases outside gene matches: 10. CDR3 nucleotides: TGTGCCAGCCTAAGCAAGGACAGGAGAGATACGCAGTATTTT. Encoded protein: CASLSKDRRDTQYF. Full variable domain (rest looked up from reference TRBV2 and TRBJ2-3): EPEVTQTPSHQVTQMGQEVILRCVPISNHLYFYWYRQILGQKVEFLVSFYNNEISEKSEIFDDQFSVERPDGSNFTLKIRSTKLEDSAMYFCASLSKDRRDTQYFGPGTRLTVL.